A single sample is the source of the 6 T cell receptor beta chains below, sequenced in a study of blood T cell repertoires in COVID-19. TCRdb's table, derived via immunoSEQ multiplex PCR, lists solely in-frame clones and lacks some. The sample includes approximately 240,000 clones, roughly 85% seen only once; the top ten take around 3%. The sample was peripheral blood. The receptors originated from a man in his forties or fifties who had recovered from COVID-19.

The genes are TRBV19 and TRBJ1-5; 8 nucleotides align to TRBD1. Germline CDR1 and CDR2: LNHDA and SQIVND (reference sequence). With 6 bases clipped from V and 3 bases from J, the junction kept 10 bases outside the gene matches. CDR3 length: 16 residues. DNA of the CDR3: TGTGCCAGTAGCATCTCCGGGACAGGACACAATCAGCCCCAGCATTTT. Encoded protein: CASSISGTGHNQPQHF.

In the case of this clone: Other DNA sequences within the sample encode an identical CDR3. The V and J genes are TRBV27 and TRBJ1-3, with D possibly being TRBD1 (6 bases). V was cut by 3 bases and J by 2 bases, with 11 bases left in between. The CDR3 length is 15 residues. Germline assignment: CDR1 MNHEY and CDR2 SMNVEV (reference sequence). The CDR3 sequence is CASSFRGGAGNTIYF. Written as DNA, the CDR3 is TGTGCCAGCAGTTTTAGAGGGGGGGCTGGAAACACCATATATTTT.

The V call is TRBV10-3, the J call TRBJ2-3; 8 nucleotides agree with TRBD2. The CDR3 totals 15 residues. The germline V gene encodes CDR1 ENHRY and CDR2 SYGVKD. Unmatched junction bases numbered 6, after V lost 6 bases and J lost 1 base. The CDR3 region is CAIRRGLVGTDTQYF. CDR3 bases: TGTGCCATCAGGAGGGGACTAGTAGGCACAGATACGCAGTATTTT.

The genes are TRBV5-6 and TRBJ1-1; D gene ambiguous. Germline CDR1 is SGHDT and CDR2 is YYEEEE. V lost 2 bases to trimming and J lost 3 bases, with 5 bases between them. The CDR3 sequence is 12 residues long. This CDR3 reads CASSLAYTEAFF. The CDR3 region has the DNA TGTGCCAGCAGCTTAGCATACACTGAAGCTTTCTTT.

The chain combines TRBV28 with TRBJ2-7; 10 bases line up with TRBD2. CDR1 MDHEN and CDR2 SYDVKM come from the germline V gene. The V gene end was trimmed by 10 bases and the J gene end by 1 base; junction bases not matched to a gene: 4. The CDR3 runs to 13 residues. CDR3 protein: CATGTSASYEQYF. The CDR3 region has the DNA TGTGCCACCGGGACTAGCGCATCCTACGAGCAGTACTTC.

This clone occurred once. V gene TRBV9 combines with J gene TRBJ2-1; 10 bases are a match to TRBD2. The CDR3 contains 15 residues. CDR1 is SGDLS and CDR2 is YYNGEE in the germline V gene. The ends lost 5 bases at V and 8 bases at J; junction bases unmatched: 10. DNA for the CDR3: TGTGCCAGCAGGTCGGGGCTAGCGGGAGCCGATGAGCAGTTCTTC. The encoded protein is CASRSGLAGADEQFF.